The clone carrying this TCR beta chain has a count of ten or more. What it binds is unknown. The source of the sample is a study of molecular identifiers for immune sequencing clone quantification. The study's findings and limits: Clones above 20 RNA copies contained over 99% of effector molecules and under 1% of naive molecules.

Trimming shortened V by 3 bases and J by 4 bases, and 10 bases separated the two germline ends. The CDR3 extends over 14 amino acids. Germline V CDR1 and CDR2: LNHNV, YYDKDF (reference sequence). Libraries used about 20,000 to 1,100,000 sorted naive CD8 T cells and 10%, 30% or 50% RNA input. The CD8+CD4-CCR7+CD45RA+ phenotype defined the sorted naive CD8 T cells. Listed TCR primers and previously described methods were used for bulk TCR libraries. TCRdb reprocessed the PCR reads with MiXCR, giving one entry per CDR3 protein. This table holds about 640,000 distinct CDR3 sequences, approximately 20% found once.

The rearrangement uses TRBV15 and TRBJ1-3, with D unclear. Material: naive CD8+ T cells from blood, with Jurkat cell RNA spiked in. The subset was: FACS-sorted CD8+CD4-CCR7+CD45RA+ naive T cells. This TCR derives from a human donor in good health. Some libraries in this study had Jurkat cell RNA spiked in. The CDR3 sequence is CATSSRNLGNTIYF. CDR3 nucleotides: TGTGCCACCAGCAGCAGGAATCTCGGAAACACCATATATTTT.